This TCR beta chain stems from a study of T cell responses to AZD1222 COVID-19 vaccine. Trimming took 1 base from V and 4 from J; bases not matched to a gene: 10. The CDR3 has 18 residues. Germline values: CDR1 MGHRA, CDR2 YSYEKL. Sequencing used immunoSEQ multiplex PCR; TCRdb keeps in-frame clones, though not all of them. The profile shows around 120,000 clones, 80% to 90% of them singletons. Study observations and caveats: After two AZD1222 doses, spike-specific TCR breadth and depth rose versus day 0. Clonal diversity was possibly underestimated, and the donors were mostly white British, with more females. Distributed over spike, vaccine-associated CD4 TCRs predominated at 160-218 and 743-854.

Points on this clone: Its cognate antigen is unknown.

The sequences come from peripheral blood, collected on day 0 of AZD1222 vaccination. V usage is TRBV4-1 and J usage is TRBJ2-2, with 9 bases identical to TRBD2. This TCR came from an adult in good health. As DNA, the CDR3 is TGCGCCAGCAGCCAAGGCGGATTAGCGGGAGTAGGCACCGGGGAGCTGTTTTTT. Its translation is CASSQGGLAGVGTGELFF.